This TCR beta chain was captured in a study of technical replicates of blood from a handful of donors. Assay: immunoSEQ multiplex PCR; the TCRdb copy retains only in-frame clones and omits some. The table lists some 70,000 clones, roughly 92% of them singletons. The germline V gene encodes CDR1 MGHRA and CDR2 YSYEKL. This CDR3 comprises 16 residues. The V gene lost 3 bases and the J gene lost 4 bases, with 17 bases spanning the gap. The receptor comes from a human donor in good health. Some clones in this sample may be carry-over from other donors' samples. The chain links TRBV4-1 to TRBJ2-3; maybe TRBD2 (6 bases). Specimen: PBMCs. The CDR3 DNA follows: TGCGCCAGCAGCCATACTTGGGCGGGGACTCCAGATACGCAGTATTTT. Protein: CASSHTWAGTPDTQYF.